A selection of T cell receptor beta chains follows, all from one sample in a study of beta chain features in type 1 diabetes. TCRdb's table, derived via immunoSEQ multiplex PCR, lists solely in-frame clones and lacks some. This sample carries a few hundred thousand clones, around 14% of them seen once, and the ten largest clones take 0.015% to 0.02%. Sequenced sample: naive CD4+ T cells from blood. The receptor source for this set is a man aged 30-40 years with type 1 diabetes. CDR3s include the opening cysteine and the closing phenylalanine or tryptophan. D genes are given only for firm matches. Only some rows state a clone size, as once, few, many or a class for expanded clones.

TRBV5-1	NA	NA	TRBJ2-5	TGCGCCAGCAGTCTGGGGAGTCAAGAGACCCAGTACTTC	CASSLGSQETQYF
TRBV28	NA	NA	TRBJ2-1	TGTGCCAGCAGCCAACTTCCCGGCAATGAGCAGTTCTTC	CASSQLPGNEQFF
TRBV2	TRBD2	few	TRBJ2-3	TGTGCCAGCACGCGGGGGGGAGCAGATACGCAGTATTTT	CASTRGGADTQYF
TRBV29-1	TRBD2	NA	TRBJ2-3	TGCAGCGGCGGATTTGAGATCGGGACTAGCGGGAGGGCCTTCGGTGGGGATACGCAGTATTTT	CSGGFEIGTSGRAFGGDTQYF
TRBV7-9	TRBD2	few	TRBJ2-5	TGTGCCAGCAGTCCCACGGGGGGGGCCGAGACCCAGTACTTC	CASSPTGGAETQYF
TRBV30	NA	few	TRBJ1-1	TGTGCTCACAGCGGGGACACTGAAGCTTTCTTT	CAHSGDTEAFF
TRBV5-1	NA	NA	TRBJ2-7	TGCGCCAGCAGCCCACAACAGCCGGACAGCTACGAGCAGTACTTC	CASSPQQPDSYEQYF
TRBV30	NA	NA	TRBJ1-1	TGTGCCTGGAGTGTACCTGGGCTCCGTGCTTTCTTT	CAWSVPGLRAFF
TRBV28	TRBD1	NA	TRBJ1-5	TGTGCCAGCAGTTTCGAACAGGGGGTGAGCAATCAGCCCCAGCATTTT	CASSFEQGVSNQPQHF
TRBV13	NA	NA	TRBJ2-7	TGTGCCAGCAGCCCGTCAGCAGCGCGCCTCTACGAGCAGTACTTC	CASSPSAARLYEQYF